These T cell receptor beta chains were read from a single sample in a study of OX40 agonist ivuxolimab in advanced cancers. Repertoires were generated with immunoSEQ multiplex PCR, while TCRdb's copy carries only in-frame clones and drops some. The sample gives more than 75,000 clones, approximately 90% of which show up once; around 0.8% is in the top ten. Sequencing used CD4+ or CD8+ T cells sorted from blood, obtained in a trial of the OX40 agonist ivuxolimab. The receptor set was obtained from an adult with an advanced solid tumor such as melanoma, head and neck, liver or kidney cancer. The CDR3 runs from the conserved cysteine through the conserved F or W. D genes are given only for firm matches. Clone size is shown for a subset of rows, as once, few, many or a class of expanded clone.

>.|.|TRBV9|TRBJ2-5
TGTGCCAGCAGCGTACAAGGGCTAGCGCGGCAAGAGACCCAGTACTTC
CASSVQGLARQETQYF
>.|once|TRBV10-3|TRBJ2-7
TGTGCCATCAGTGTAATAGAATTCTCCGAGCAGTACTTC
CAISVIEFSEQYF
>.|.|TRBV27|TRBJ1-5
TGTGCCAGCAGTTTATCGGGGACCCCCCGGGGTCAGCCCCAGCATTTT
CASSLSGTPRGQPQHF
>.|once|TRBV29-1|TRBJ1-4
TGCAGCGTTCAGGAGACTCGTCGGTTAGAAAAACTGTTTTTT
CSVQETRRLEKLFF
>.|.|TRBV28|TRBJ1-5
TGTGCCAGCGGAGGCCACGGAAGCAATCAGCCCCAGCATTTT
CASGGHGSNQPQHF
>TRBD1|.|TRBV18|TRBJ1-1
TGTGCCAGCTCCCCCGGGACAGGCCTTGAAGCTTTCTTT
CASSPGTGLEAFF
>TRBD1|.|TRBV7-9|TRBJ1-1
TGTGCCAGCAGCTTACAACAGGGGCCCGAGCAAGCTTTCTTT
CASSLQQGPEQAFF
>.|.|TRBV28|TRBJ2-1
TGTGCCAGCGGGGAACGAGATGTGGAGCAGTTCTTC
CASGERDVEQFF
>TRBD2|once|TRBV19|TRBJ2-2
TGTGCCAGTCATCCGGGACTAGCGGGAGTAGGCGGGGAGCTGTTTTTT
CASHPGLAGVGGELFF
>.|.|TRBV19|TRBJ2-2
TGTGCCAGTACCCCCGCCTACCCCGGGGAGCTGTTTTTT
CASTPAYPGELFF
>.|.|TRBV6-5|TRBJ2-4
TGTGCCAGCAGTTACACCAGGGTGGGCAAAAACATTCAGTACTTC
CASSYTRVGKNIQYF
>.|.|TRBV19|TRBJ2-3
TGTGCCAGTAGTATTGCGGCAGGAGGGGGGGATACGCAGTATTTT
CASSIAAGGGDTQYF
>TRBD1|.|TRBV10-1|TRBJ1-2
TGCGCCAGCAGCCCCGGGACAGGGCCCTATGGCTACACCTTC
CASSPGTGPYGYTF
>.|.|TRBV5-6|TRBJ2-5
TGTGCCAGCACTTGGTTGGCTCAAGAGGGAGAGGCCCAGTACTTC
CASTWLAQEGEAQYF
>.|.|TRBV19|TRBJ2-6
TGTGCCAGTAGTCCCCAGGGACCGCCTCTAGCAGGGGCCAACGTCCTGACTTTC
CASSPQGPPLAGANVLTF
>.|few|TRBV10-2|TRBJ1-4
TGCGCCAGCAGTGATGTGCAGGGAAGTTGGGAAAAACTGTTTTTT
CASSDVQGSWEKLFF
>TRBD1|.|TRBV4-2|TRBJ1-2
TGTGCCAGCACCACATCCTACTTCACAGGGGGTGGCTATGGCTACACCTTC
CASTTSYFTGGGYGYTF
>.|.|TRBV7-9|TRBJ2-7
TGTGCCAGCAGCCCAAGGCGTAACCCCTACGAGCAGTACTTC
CASSPRRNPYEQYF